Below are 8 T cell receptor beta chains sequenced from a single sample in a study of blood T cell repertoires in COVID-19. The data were produced by immunoSEQ multiplex PCR, yet TCRdb's version contains in-frame clones alone and is incomplete. In the table there are about 230,000 clones, 87% of which are singletons. The sample taken for sequencing was peripheral blood. The receptors were sampled from a woman aged 18-29 years who had recovered from COVID-19.

The chain recombines TRBV3-1 (or the pseudogene TRBV3-2) with TRBJ2-1, with D possibly matching TRBD2 (6 bases). Germline V gene lookup returns CDR1 LGHDT and CDR2 YNNKEL (reference sequence). The length of the CDR3 is 16 residues. Trimming took 7 bases from V and 0 from J, leaving 16 bases between them. CDR3 nucleotide sequence: TGTGCCAGCACCTATAGCGGCAGAAGCTCCTACAATGAGCAGTTCTTC. Translating gives CASTYSGRSSYNEQFF.

This rearrangement joins TRBV30 to TRBJ1-2; 11 nucleotides match TRBD1. V dropped 2 bases and J dropped 5; count of bases not matched to a gene: 4. Germline V lookup: CDR1 GTSNPN, CDR2 SVGIG (reference sequence). This CDR3 spans 14 amino acids. The CDR3, as DNA: TGTGCCTGGAGTCCCGGGACAGGGGGGTATGGCTACACCTTC. Translating gives CAWSPGTGGYGYTF. Complete variable domain (other parts from reference TRBV30 and TRBJ1-2): SQTIHQWPATLVQPVGSPLSLECTVEGTSNPNLYWYRQAAGRGLQLLFYSVGIGQISSEVPQNLSASRPQDRQFILSSKKLLLSDSGFYLCAWSPGTGGYGYTFGSGTRLTVV.

The chain is built from TRBV6-8 and TRBJ1-5; no definite D call. The CDR3 loop spans 12 amino acids. Germline CDR1 is MNHGY and CDR2 is SAAAGT. V lost 5 bases and J 0 bases, leaving 2 bases between the germline ends. DNA for the CDR3: TGTGCCAGCAGTCTTAGCAATCAGCCCCAGCATTTT. Translation gives CASSLSNQPQHF.

The chain has TRBV18 and TRBJ2-2, with 8 nucleotides matching TRBD2. The CDR3 totals 16 residues. The germline gives CDR1 KGHSH, CDR2 LQKENI. The J segment lost 5 bases and the V segment lost 1 base, leaving 6 bases of the junction unmatched. The CDR3 region is CASSPRTGGTTGELFF. The CDR3, as DNA: TGTGCCAGCTCACCACGGACGGGAGGGACGACCGGGGAGCTGTTTTTT.

The gene calls are TRBV4-1 and TRBJ2-7, with 10 positions matching TRBD1. The V and J ends lost 3 bases and 1 base, in that order; junction bases with no gene match: 3. CDR1 is MGHRA and CDR2 is YSYEKL in the germline V gene. The CDR3 has 15 residues. CDR3 sequence reads: CASSHGQGGSYEQYF. Written as DNA, the CDR3 is TGCGCCAGCAGCCATGGACAGGGGGGATCCTACGAGCAGTACTTC.

The chain joins TRBV4-3 to TRBJ2-2; 10 bases agree with TRBD2. CDR1 and CDR2 (germline): LGHNA, YSLEER. The V and J ends lost 3 bases and 1 base, in that order; junction bases with no gene match: 8. The CDR3 length is 18 residues. The CDR3 reads CASSQGLIAGGNTGELFF. The DNA for the CDR3 is TGCGCCAGCAGCCAGGGGTTAATAGCGGGAGGGAACACCGGGGAGCTGTTTTTT.

This chain uses TRBV9 with TRBJ2-2; 10 bases are a match to TRBD2. The CDR3 contains 16 residues. Germline CDR1 is SGDLS and CDR2 is YYNGEE. Trimming at V came to 0 bases and at J to 6 bases, leaving 5 bases not matched to a gene. Here the CDR3 DNA reads TGTGCCAGCAGCGTAGAGAGCGGGAGGGCCCCCGGGGAGCTGTTTTTT. It yields the protein CASSVESGRAPGELFF.

The rearrangement joins TRBV10-1 to TRBJ1-1; TRBD1 matches at 10 bases. The J segment lost 4 bases and the V segment lost 1 base, leaving 3 bases of the junction unmatched. Germline CDR1 WNHNN, CDR2 SYGVQD (reference sequence). The CDR3 is made up of 15 amino acids. For the CDR3, the DNA is TGCGCCAGCAGTGAGTTGACAGGGGGCTTCACTGAAGCTTTCTTT. Translating gives CASSELTGGFTEAFF.